This passage covers 30 T cell receptor beta chains from one sample sequenced in a study of blood T cell repertoires in COVID-19. The assay was immunoSEQ multiplex PCR, and TCRdb's table has in-frame clones only and misses some. Among 250,000 to 350,000 clones, roughly 87% were seen once, and the ten largest hold under 7%. Specimen: PBMCs or T cells enriched from blood (not recorded which). These receptor sequences come from a woman aged 40 to 50 who had recovered from COVID-19.

The chain combines TRBV27 with TRBJ1-3; 9 bases align to TRBD1. Trimming removed 5 bases from V and 7 bases from J; junction bases left unmatched: 3. Per the germline V gene, CDR1 is MNHEY and CDR2 is SMNVEV (reference sequence). This CDR3 region has 13 residues. CDR3 bases: TGTGCCAGCAGTAGAGGACAGGGGAACACCATATATTTT. Translating gives CASSRGQGNTIYF.

The chain recombines TRBV13 with TRBJ1-2, with a weak D call TRBD1 (6 bases). Germline-derived CDR1 and CDR2 are PRHDT and FYEKMQ (reference sequence). The V and J ends lost 2 bases and 2 bases respectively, with 15 bases between them. The CDR3 loop spans 16 amino acids. CDR3 DNA: TGTGCCAGCAGCTTAACACAGGGTGGGGCAAACTATGGCTACACCTTC. Translation gives CASSLTQGGANYGYTF.

The table lists this clone with a count of one. Here the CDR3 reads CSANGDYGYTF. The CDR3 region has the DNA TGCAGTGCTAACGGAGACTATGGCTACACCTTC. The chain joins TRBV20-1 to TRBJ1-2; D is unclear. The germline V and J ends were trimmed by 4 bases and 3 bases, with 6 bases remaining between them. Looked up from germline, CDR1 is DFQATT and CDR2 is SNEGSKA (reference sequence). The CDR3 runs 11 residues.

The rearrangement joins TRBV28 to TRBJ1-2; 7 bases agree with TRBD1. Germline V lookup: CDR1 MDHEN, CDR2 SYDVKM. This CDR3 is built from 15 residues. Trimming cost V 2 bases and J 8 bases; bases outside gene matches: 11. The CDR3: CASSLPLGGGGGYTF. Written as DNA, the CDR3 is TGTGCCAGCAGTTTACCCCTAGGAGGGGGCGGGGGCTACACCTTC.

The genes are TRBV5-1 and TRBJ2-5, with 9 bases fitting TRBD2. Looked up from germline, CDR1 is SGHRS and CDR2 is YFSETQ. The V and J ends lost 4 bases and 2 bases, in that order; junction bases with no gene match: 9. This CDR3 contains 16 residues. CDR3 region: CASSGALAGRQETQYF. Here the CDR3 DNA reads TGCGCCAGCAGCGGGGCACTAGCGGGTCGGCAAGAGACCCAGTACTTC.

This clone was counted a single time. The gene calls are TRBV4-2 and TRBJ1-4; TRBD1 matches at 8 bases. J lost 10 bases, V lost 2 bases, and 15 bases had no gene match. Looked up from germline, CDR1 is LGHNA and CDR2 is YNFKEQ. The CDR3 consists of 17 residues. In nucleotides, the CDR3 is TGTGCCAGCAGCCAAACATCCTGGGGACAGGATATGGGAAAACTGTTTTTT. Its protein product is CASSQTSWGQDMGKLFF.

The gene calls are TRBV11-3 and TRBJ2-1; the match to TRBD2 covers 8 bases. From germline, CDR1 is SGHNT and CDR2 YENEEA. V lost 4 bases, J lost 8 bases, and 10 bases stayed unmatched. The CDR3 has 15 amino acids. The CDR3 DNA reads TGTGCCAGCAGCTCGAGACTAGCCGGGGGGGATGAGCAGTTCTTC. This codes for CASSSRLAGGDEQFF.

This chain uses TRBV9 with TRBJ2-2, with D possibly matching TRBD2 (6 bases). Germline lookup yields CDR1 SGDLS and CDR2 YYNGEE. The CDR3 has 16 amino acids. The V end lost 1 base, the J end lost 6 bases, and 16 bases lay between the germline ends. The CDR3: CASSVRGIVGAGELFF. The CDR3 region has the DNA TGTGCCAGCAGCGTACGGGGGATAGTAGGTGCCGGGGAGCTGTTTTTT.

V and J are TRBV6-2 or TRBV6-3 and TRBJ1-1; maybe TRBD1 (5 bases). There are 15 residues in the CDR3. In germline, CDR1 is MNHEY, CDR2 SVGEGT. V lost 2 bases to trimming and J lost 5 bases, with 15 bases between them. Here the CDR3 reads CASSYRWGAETEAFF. As DNA, the CDR3 is TGTGCCAGCAGTTACAGGTGGGGCGCAGAGACTGAAGCTTTCTTT.

This chain joins TRBV3-1 (or the pseudogene TRBV3-2) and TRBJ2-7, with 12 positions matching TRBD2. Germline CDR1 and CDR2: LGHDT and YNNKEL (reference sequence). CDR3 length: 16 amino acids. The junction had 10 bases not matched to a gene; V was cut back by 4 bases and J by 6 bases. The CDR3 here is CASSPAGTSGLVEQYF. The CDR3 DNA reads as TGTGCCAGCAGCCCGGCCGGGACTAGCGGGTTGGTCGAGCAGTACTTC.

This clone was seen a handful of times. At the DNA level, this CDR3 is encoded by other sequences in the same sample as well. The V and J genes are TRBV11-2 and TRBJ1-4; D possibly corresponds to TRBD1 (6 bases). This CDR3 spans 14 amino acids. V lost 5 bases to trimming and J lost 7 bases, with 14 bases between them. In germline, CDR1 is SGHAT, CDR2 FQNNGV. The chain's CDR3 is CASSPGAGGEKLFF. CDR3 in DNA: TGTGCCAGCAGCCCGGGGGCGGGGGGTGAAAAACTGTTTTTT. The complete variable domain, with remaining parts taken from reference TRBV11-2 and TRBJ1-4, reads EAGVAQSPRYKIIEKRQSVAFWCNPISGHATLYWYQQILGQGPKLLIQFQNNGVVDDSQLPKDRFSAERLKGVDSTLKIQPAKLEDSAVYLCASSPGAGGEKLFFGSGTQLSVL.

The CDR3 is CASSQSGRGETQYF. DNA for the CDR3: TGTGCCAGCAGCCAAAGCGGGAGGGGGGAGACCCAGTACTTC. The rearrangement links TRBV7-2 to TRBJ2-5; 10 bases line up with TRBD2. CDR1 and CDR2 from the germline V gene are SGHTA and FQGNSA. Germline trimming cut 5 bases from V and 5 bases from J; bases unmatched to any gene: 5. The CDR3 contains 14 residues.

V is TRBV15 and J is TRBJ2-1, with TRBD2 matching 9 bases. V trimming: 4 bases; J trimming: 8 bases; junction bases outside the gene matches: 9. The CDR3 is made up of 15 amino acids. CDR1 LNHNV and CDR2 YYDKDF come from the germline V gene (reference sequence). This chain's CDR3 is CATSKGGRAKDEQFF. As DNA, the CDR3 is TGTGCCACCAGCAAGGGCGGGAGGGCCAAAGATGAGCAGTTCTTC.

This CDR3 is CASSLTLGRTGSYEQYF. CDR3 bases: TGTGCCAGCAGCTTAACTCTGGGGCGGACAGGCTCCTACGAGCAGTACTTC. The gene calls are TRBV7-9 and TRBJ2-7; 7 nucleotides agree with TRBD1. The germline V gene has CDR1 SEHNR and CDR2 FQNEAQ (reference sequence). The CDR3 runs 17 residues. Germline trimming cut 2 bases from V and 0 bases from J; bases unmatched to any gene: 10. The full variable domain, rest sourced from reference TRBV7-9 and TRBJ2-7, is DTGVSQNPRHKITKRGQNVTFRCDPISEHNRLYWYRQTLGQGPEFLTYFQNEAQLEKSRLLSDRFSAERPKGSFSTLEIQRTEQGDSAMYLCASSLTLGRTGSYEQYFGPGTRLTVT.

This clone has a handful of counts. The rearrangement links TRBV27 to TRBJ2-1; D uncertain. The germline gives CDR1 MNHEY, CDR2 SMNVEV (reference sequence). The CDR3 length is 13 residues. Trimming pared 6 bases from V and 2 bases from J, leaving 8 bases between. The CDR3 nucleotides read TGTGCCAGCAGGTCAACTACCTACAATGAGCAGTTCTTC. Its protein is CASRSTTYNEQFF.

The chain uses TRBV6-5 and TRBJ1-4; 9 bases are shared with TRBD1. The CDR3 runs 12 residues. J lost 8 bases, V lost 6 bases, and 1 base had no gene match. Germline loops: CDR1 MNHEY, CDR2 SVGAGI. The CDR3 region has the DNA TGTGCCAGCAGGGACAGGGGCGAAAAACTGTTTTTT. Translated, it gives CASRDRGEKLFF.

This chain links TRBV6-5 with TRBJ1-2; D is perhaps TRBD1 (5 bases). The ends were cut back, 7 bases at V and 10 bases at J, with 16 bases in the middle. The CDR3 has 12 amino acids. Germline CDR1 MNHEY, CDR2 SVGAGI. The CDR3 loop reads CASNQRTPSYTF. CDR3 DNA: TGTGCCAGCAATCAGAGGACACCATCCTACACCTTC.

The CDR3 DNA is TGTGCCAGCAGCCAAGAGATCGTAGGAGCGGGGGACTACAATGAGCAGTTCTTC. As protein: CASSQEIVGAGDYNEQFF. The chain is built from TRBV14 and TRBJ2-1; 8 bases align to TRBD2. Germline assignment: CDR1 SGHDN and CDR2 FVKESK. The CDR3 consists of 18 residues. The V and J ends lost 0 bases and 3 bases, in that order; junction bases with no gene match: 10.

The gene calls are TRBV7-9 and TRBJ1-3; 8 positions match TRBD1. Germline V gives CDR1 SEHNR, CDR2 FQNEAQ (reference sequence). V lost 4 bases, J lost 0 bases, and 5 bases stayed unmatched. The CDR3 has 16 residues. This chain's CDR3 is CASSSQDRDSGNTIYF. Here the CDR3 DNA reads TGTGCCAGCAGCTCCCAGGACAGGGACTCTGGAAACACCATATATTTT.

The rearrangement joins TRBV29-1 to TRBJ2-7; D is possibly TRBD1 (6 bases). V was shortened by 5 bases and J by 0 bases, with 20 bases between the two germline ends. CDR1 is SQVTM, CDR2 ANQGSEA, per germline. CDR3 length equals 16 residues. The CDR3 region has the DNA TGCAGCGTTTCAAGGAGAGCAGGGGTAGGCTCCTACGAGCAGTACTTC. Translation: CSVSRRAGVGSYEQYF.

This chain uses TRBV7-9 with TRBJ2-5, with 8 bases fitting TRBD1. Germline V gene sequence: CDR1 SEHNR, CDR2 FQNEAQ (reference sequence). V dropped 3 bases and J dropped 2; count of bases not matched to a gene: 8. CDR3 length equals 16 residues. CDR3 loop: CASSLPQGAEQETQYF. The CDR3 DNA reads TGTGCCAGCAGCTTGCCTCAGGGGGCAGAACAAGAGACCCAGTACTTC.

The V gene is TRBV28, the J gene TRBJ1-1; 10 nucleotides align to TRBD1. This CDR3 comprises 15 residues. Germline loops: CDR1 MDHEN, CDR2 SYDVKM. Unmatched junction bases numbered 5, after V lost 3 bases and J lost 4 bases. The CDR3, as DNA: TGTGCCAGCAGTTTTGGGACAGGGGTGTCCACTGAAGCTTTCTTT. Amino acids: CASSFGTGVSTEAFF.

The chain carries TRBV6-2 or TRBV6-3 and TRBJ1-6; D gene uncertain. Germline-derived CDR1 and CDR2 are MNHEY and SVGEGT. V was shortened by 5 bases and J by 9 bases, with 17 bases between the two germline ends. The CDR3 totals 15 residues. The CDR3 is CASSRPGGGISPLHF. CDR3 bases: TGTGCCAGCAGTCGCCCAGGAGGTGGTATTTCACCCCTCCACTTT.

The rearrangement links TRBV2 to TRBJ1-5; 12 nucleotides line up with TRBD1. The V segment lost 6 bases and the J segment 4 bases; nucleotides outside the gene matches: 4. There are 15 residues in the CDR3. Per the germline V gene, CDR1 is SNHLY and CDR2 is FYNNEI. The CDR3, as DNA: TGTGCCAGCAGCGGGGACAGGGGGCGTAATCAGCCCCAGCATTTT. Protein product: CASSGDRGRNQPQHF.

This chain joins TRBV7-2 and TRBJ1-5, with no clear D. V lost 2 bases to trimming and J lost 5 bases, with 10 bases between them. CDR3 size: 14 residues. Germline CDR1 is SGHTA and CDR2 is FQGNSA. This chain's CDR3 is CASSLQAAYQPQHF. CDR3 DNA sequence: TGTGCCAGCAGCTTACAGGCAGCCTATCAGCCCCAGCATTTT.

The V gene is TRBV30, the J gene TRBJ1-1; 10 bases fit TRBD1. The CDR3 covers 13 residues. V lost 4 bases and J lost 6; bases outside the gene matches: 5. The germline V gene has CDR1 GTSNPN and CDR2 SVGIG (reference sequence). CDR3 in DNA: TGTGCCTGGAACGACAGGGGGCGGCCTGAAGCTTTCTTT. Translating gives CAWNDRGRPEAFF.

The J gene is TRBJ2-7, the V gene TRBV6-1, with D perhaps matching TRBD1 (5 bases). V lost 3 bases to trimming and J lost 3 bases, with 12 bases between them. The CDR3 loop spans 14 amino acids. The germline CDR1 and CDR2 sequences are MNHNS and SASEGT. This chain's CDR3 is CASSEQGRGYEQYF. The CDR3 DNA is TGTGCCAGCAGTGAGCAGGGTAGGGGCTACGAGCAGTACTTC.

V gene TRBV18 combines with J gene TRBJ2-7, with 7 nucleotides matching TRBD2. The trim removed 0 bases at V and 6 bases at J, leaving 2 bases unmatched. Germline V gives CDR1 KGHSH, CDR2 LQKENI. The CDR3 is made up of 13 amino acids. This CDR3 reads CASSPPGGSEQYF. The CDR3 coding sequence is TGTGCCAGCTCACCACCGGGAGGGAGCGAGCAGTACTTC.

V is TRBV7-2 and J is TRBJ1-2, with D possibly TRBD1 on 5 matching bases. This CDR3 is built from 15 residues. Deletions cut 4 bases from V and 2 bases from J, with 14 bases between. Germline V gene lookup returns CDR1 SGHTA and CDR2 FQGNSA. DNA for the CDR3: TGTGCCAGCAGCTCGTTAGGGGTGCCAAACTATGGCTACACCTTC. The encoded protein is CASSSLGVPNYGYTF.

The rearrangement joins TRBV5-6 to TRBJ2-1; 9 positions agree with TRBD2. Unmatched junction bases numbered 4, after V lost 4 bases and J lost 2 bases. Per germline, CDR1 SGHDT and CDR2 YYEEEE. The CDR3 contains 15 residues. The chain's CDR3 is CASSRLAATYNEQFF. The CDR3 DNA follows: TGTGCCAGCAGCCGACTAGCGGCTACCTACAATGAGCAGTTCTTC.